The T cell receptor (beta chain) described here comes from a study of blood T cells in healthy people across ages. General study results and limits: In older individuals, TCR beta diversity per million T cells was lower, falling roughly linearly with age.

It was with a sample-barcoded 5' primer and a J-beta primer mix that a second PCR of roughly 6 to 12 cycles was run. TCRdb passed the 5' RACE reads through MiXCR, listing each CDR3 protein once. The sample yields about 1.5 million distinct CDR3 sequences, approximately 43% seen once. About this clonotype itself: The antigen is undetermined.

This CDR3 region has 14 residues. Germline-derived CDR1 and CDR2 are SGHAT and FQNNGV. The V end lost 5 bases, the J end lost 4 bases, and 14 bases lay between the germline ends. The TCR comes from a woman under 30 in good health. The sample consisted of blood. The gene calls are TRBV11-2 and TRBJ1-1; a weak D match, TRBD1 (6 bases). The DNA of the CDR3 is TGTGCCAGCAGCCTTAACAGGGCTTCCACTGAAGCTTTCTTT. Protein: CASSLNRASTEAFF. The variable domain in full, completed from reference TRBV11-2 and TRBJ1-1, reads EAGVAQSPRYKIIEKRQSVAFWCNPISGHATLYWYQQILGQGPKLLIQFQNNGVVDDSQLPKDRFSAERLKGVDSTLKIQPAKLEDSAVYLCASSLNRASTEAFFGQGTRLTVV.